This T cell receptor beta chain was observed in a study of patients and donors after allogeneic stem cell transplantation. This clonotype was counted a few times. CDR1 and CDR2 from the germline V gene are MDHEN and SYDVKM. The V end lost 6 bases, the J end lost 2 bases, and 16 bases lay between the germline ends. This CDR3 contains 16 residues. TCRdb used MiXCR to reprocess the RT-PCR reads, holding one entry per CDR3 protein. Among about 16,000 distinct CDR3 sequences listed, around a quarter were seen once. Sequenced: blood, either unsorted or a sorted T cell fraction (not recorded which). J is TRBJ1-4 and V is TRBV28, with no clear D. This clonotype originated in a human donor who was either an allogeneic HSCT recipient or a stem cell or donor lymphocyte infusion donor (not recorded which). It is not recorded whose cells these are; they may come from a transplant donor. CDR3 DNA sequence: TGTGCCAGCAGGACCGTCCTTGGGGAGACTAATGAAAAACTGTTTTTT. As protein: CASRTVLGETNEKLFF.